This T cell receptor (beta chain) was documented in a study of Ad26.COV2.S vaccination and SARS-CoV-2 variants. At the level of the study: Donor was one of the participants in the Ad26.COV2.S arm of the COV1001 trial. Intramuscularly, Ad26.COV2.S was given either once or twice, 56 days apart.

Treatment of the sample: 15 to 20 received Ad26.COV2.S at low or high dose, single or two shots; several received placebo; per-sample allocation not given. Sampling was done on day 63 after the first vaccine or placebo injection. Donation was by an adult aged 18-55 years who was in Boston. TCRdb's table, derived via immunoSEQ multiplex PCR, lists solely in-frame clones and lacks some. Of around 400,000 clones listed, roughly 90% are singletons. Germline V gene data show CDR1 as MNHNY and CDR2 as SVGAGI (reference sequence). Trimming took 11 bases from V and 4 from J, leaving 18 bases between them. This CDR3 spans 14 amino acids.

This sequence originates from a person aged 18-60 years who received the Ad26.COV2.S COVID-19 vaccine or a placebo. Sequenced material: peripheral blood, taken in a trial of Ad26.COV2.S vaccine versus placebo. V and J are TRBV6-6 and TRBJ2-1; D uncertain. The CDR3, as DNA: TGTGCCGGGCGAGGTAGTGGGAATTACAATGAGCAGTTCTTC. This encodes CAGRGSGNYNEQFF.